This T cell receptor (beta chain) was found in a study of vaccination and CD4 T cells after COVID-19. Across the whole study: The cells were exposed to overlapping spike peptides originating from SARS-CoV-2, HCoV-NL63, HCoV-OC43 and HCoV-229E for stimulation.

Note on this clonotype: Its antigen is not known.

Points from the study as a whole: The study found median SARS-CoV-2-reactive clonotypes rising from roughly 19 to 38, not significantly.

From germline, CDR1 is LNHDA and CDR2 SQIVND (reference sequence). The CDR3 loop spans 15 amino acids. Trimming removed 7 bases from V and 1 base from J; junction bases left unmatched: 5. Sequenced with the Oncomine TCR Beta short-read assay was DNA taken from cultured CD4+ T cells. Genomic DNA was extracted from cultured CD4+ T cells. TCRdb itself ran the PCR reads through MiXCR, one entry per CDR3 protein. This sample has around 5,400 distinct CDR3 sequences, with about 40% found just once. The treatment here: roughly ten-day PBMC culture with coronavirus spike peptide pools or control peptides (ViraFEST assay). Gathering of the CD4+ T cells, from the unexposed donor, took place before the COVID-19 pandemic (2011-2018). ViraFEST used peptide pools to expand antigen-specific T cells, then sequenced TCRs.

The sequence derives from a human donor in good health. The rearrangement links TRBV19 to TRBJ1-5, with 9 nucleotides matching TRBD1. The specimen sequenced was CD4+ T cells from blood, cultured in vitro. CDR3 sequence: CASIQDRGSNQPQHF. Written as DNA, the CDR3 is TGTGCCAGTATCCAGGACAGGGGAAGCAATCAGCCCCAGCATTTT.